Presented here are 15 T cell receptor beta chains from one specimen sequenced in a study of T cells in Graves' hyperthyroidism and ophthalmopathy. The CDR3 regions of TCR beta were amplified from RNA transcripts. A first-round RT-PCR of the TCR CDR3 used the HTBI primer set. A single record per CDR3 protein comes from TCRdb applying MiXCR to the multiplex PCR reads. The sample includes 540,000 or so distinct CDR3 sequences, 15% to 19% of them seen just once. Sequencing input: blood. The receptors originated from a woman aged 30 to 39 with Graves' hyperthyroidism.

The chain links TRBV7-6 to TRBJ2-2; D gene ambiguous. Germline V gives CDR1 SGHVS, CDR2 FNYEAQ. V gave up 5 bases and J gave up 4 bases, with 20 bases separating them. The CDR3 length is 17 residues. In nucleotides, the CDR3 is TGTGCCAGCAGCCTATTCCCGGGCCCCGAGTTCACCGGGGAGCTGTTTTTT. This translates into CASSLFPGPEFTGELFF.

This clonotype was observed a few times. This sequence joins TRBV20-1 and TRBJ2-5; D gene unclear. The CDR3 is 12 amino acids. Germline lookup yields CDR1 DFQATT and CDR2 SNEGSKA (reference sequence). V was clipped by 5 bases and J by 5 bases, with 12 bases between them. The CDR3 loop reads CSAQSSAETQYF. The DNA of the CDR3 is TGCAGTGCTCAGTCTAGTGCGGAGACCCAGTACTTC.

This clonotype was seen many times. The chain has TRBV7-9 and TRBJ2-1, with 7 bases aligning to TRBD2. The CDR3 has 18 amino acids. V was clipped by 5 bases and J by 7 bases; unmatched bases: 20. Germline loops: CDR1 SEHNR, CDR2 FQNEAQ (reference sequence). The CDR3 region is CASSPSRLARGVGNEQFF. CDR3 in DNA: TGTGCCAGCAGCCCCAGCCGACTAGCCCGAGGAGTGGGGAATGAGCAGTTCTTC.

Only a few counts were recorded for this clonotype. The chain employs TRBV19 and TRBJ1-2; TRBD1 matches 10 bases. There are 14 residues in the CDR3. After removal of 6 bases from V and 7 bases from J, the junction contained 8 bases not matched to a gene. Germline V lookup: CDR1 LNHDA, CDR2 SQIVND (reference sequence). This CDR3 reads CASSPPGQGLGYTF. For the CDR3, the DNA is TGTGCCAGTAGCCCCCCGGGACAGGGGCTTGGCTACACCTTC.

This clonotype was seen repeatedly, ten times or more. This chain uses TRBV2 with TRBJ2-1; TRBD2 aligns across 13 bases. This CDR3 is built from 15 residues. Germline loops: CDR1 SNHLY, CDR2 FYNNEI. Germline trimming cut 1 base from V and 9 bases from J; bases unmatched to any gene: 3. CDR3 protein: CASSEELAGGSEQFF. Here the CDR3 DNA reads TGTGCCAGCAGTGAAGAACTAGCGGGAGGGAGTGAGCAGTTCTTC.

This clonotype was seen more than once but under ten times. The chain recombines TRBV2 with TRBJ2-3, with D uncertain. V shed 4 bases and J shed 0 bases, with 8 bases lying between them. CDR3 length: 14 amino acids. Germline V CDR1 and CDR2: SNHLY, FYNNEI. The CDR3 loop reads CASSVGFSTDTQYF. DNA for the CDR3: TGTGCCAGCAGTGTGGGGTTTAGCACAGATACGCAGTATTTT.

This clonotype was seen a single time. CDR3 DNA: TGTGCCAGCAGCTTAGCCGCGCTTAGCGGGAGGGCCGGGGAGCTGTTTTTT. Its translation: CASSLAALSGRAGELFF. This rearrangement joins TRBV11-2 to TRBJ2-2; 11 bases line up with TRBD2. Per the germline V gene, CDR1 is SGHAT and CDR2 is FQNNGV. CDR3 size: 17 residues. The ends lost 1 base at V and 6 bases at J; junction bases unmatched: 7.

CDR3 sequence reads: CASSLSGGGEGEQFF. CDR3 coding DNA: TGTGCCAGCAGCTTATCTGGAGGGGGCGAGGGTGAGCAGTTCTTC. V and J are TRBV7-6 and TRBJ2-1; tentatively, D is TRBD1 (7 bases). The CDR3 runs 15 residues. Trimming left V 2 bases short and J 9 bases short, with 17 bases between. CDR1 is SGHVS and CDR2 is FNYEAQ in the germline V gene.

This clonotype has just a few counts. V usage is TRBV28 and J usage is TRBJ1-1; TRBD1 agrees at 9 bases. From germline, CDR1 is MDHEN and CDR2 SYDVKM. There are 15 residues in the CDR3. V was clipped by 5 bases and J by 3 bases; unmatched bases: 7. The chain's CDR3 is CASSPRDRDHTEAFF. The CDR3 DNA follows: TGTGCCAGCAGTCCCCGGGACAGGGATCACACTGAAGCTTTCTTT. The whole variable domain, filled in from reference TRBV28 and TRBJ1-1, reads DVKVTQSSRYLVKRTGEKVFLECVQDMDHENMFWYRQDPGLGLRLIYFSYDVKMKEKGDIPEGYSVSREKKERFSLILESASTNQTSMYLCASSPRDRDHTEAFFGQGTRLTVV.

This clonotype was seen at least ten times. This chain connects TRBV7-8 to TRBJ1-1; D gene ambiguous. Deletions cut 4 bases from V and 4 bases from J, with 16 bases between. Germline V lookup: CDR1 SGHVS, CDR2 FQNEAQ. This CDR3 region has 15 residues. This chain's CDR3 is CASSSGRGFGTEAFF. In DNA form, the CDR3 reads TGTGCCAGCAGCTCCGGACGAGGTTTTGGCACTGAAGCTTTCTTT.

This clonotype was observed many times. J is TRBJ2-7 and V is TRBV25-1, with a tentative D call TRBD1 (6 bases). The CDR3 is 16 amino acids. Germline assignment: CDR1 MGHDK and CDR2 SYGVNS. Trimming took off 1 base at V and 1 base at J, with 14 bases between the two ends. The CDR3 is CASSESGTRSSYEQYF. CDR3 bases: TGTGCCAGCAGTGAATCCGGGACACGATCTTCCTACGAGCAGTACTTC.

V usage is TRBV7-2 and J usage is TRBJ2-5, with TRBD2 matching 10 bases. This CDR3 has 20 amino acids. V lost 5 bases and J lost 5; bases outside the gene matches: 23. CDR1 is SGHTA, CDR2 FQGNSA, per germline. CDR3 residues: CASSPNFRASGRALAETQYF. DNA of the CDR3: TGTGCCAGCAGCCCCAACTTTCGGGCGAGCGGGAGGGCCCTCGCTGAGACCCAGTACTTC.

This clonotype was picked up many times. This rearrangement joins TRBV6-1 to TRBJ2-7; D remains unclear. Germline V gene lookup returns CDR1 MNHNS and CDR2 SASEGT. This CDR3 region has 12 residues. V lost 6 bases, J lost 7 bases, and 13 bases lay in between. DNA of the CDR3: TGTGCCAGCAGCCCCCATCCTACAGAGCAGTACTTC. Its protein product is CASSPHPTEQYF.

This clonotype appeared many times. The CDR3 reads CASSQRDGTEAFF. CDR3 coding DNA: TGTGCCAGCTCCCAGAGGGATGGCACTGAAGCTTTCTTT. The gene calls are TRBV18 and TRBJ1-1; no reliable D call. The CDR3 loop spans 13 amino acids. Trimming removed 6 bases at V and 4 bases at J, with 12 bases between. Germline-derived CDR1 and CDR2 are KGHSH and LQKENI.

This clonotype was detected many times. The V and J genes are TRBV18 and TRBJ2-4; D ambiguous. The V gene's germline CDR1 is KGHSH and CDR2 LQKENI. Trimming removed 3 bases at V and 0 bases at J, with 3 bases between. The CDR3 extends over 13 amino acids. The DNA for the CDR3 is TGTGCCAGCTCACCCGTAGCCAAAAACATTCAGTACTTC. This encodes CASSPVAKNIQYF. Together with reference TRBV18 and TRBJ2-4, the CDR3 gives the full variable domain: NAGVMQNPRHLVRRRGQEARLRCSPMKGHSHVYWYRQLPEEGLKFMVYLQKENIIDESGMPKERFSAEFPKEGPSILRIQQVVRGDSAAYFCASSPVAKNIQYFGAGTRLSVL.